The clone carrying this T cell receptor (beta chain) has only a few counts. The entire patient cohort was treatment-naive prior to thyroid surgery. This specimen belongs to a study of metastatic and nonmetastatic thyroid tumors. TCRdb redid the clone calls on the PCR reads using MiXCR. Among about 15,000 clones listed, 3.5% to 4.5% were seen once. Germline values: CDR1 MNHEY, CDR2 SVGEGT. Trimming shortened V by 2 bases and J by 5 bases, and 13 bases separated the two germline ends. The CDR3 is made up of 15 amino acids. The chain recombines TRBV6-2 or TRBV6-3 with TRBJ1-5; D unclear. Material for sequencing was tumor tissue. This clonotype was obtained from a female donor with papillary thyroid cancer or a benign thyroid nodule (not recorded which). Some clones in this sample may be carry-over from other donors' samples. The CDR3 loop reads CASSYSLAGDQPQHF. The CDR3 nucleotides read TGTGCCAGCAGTTACAGTCTCGCAGGTGATCAGCCCCAGCATTTT.